One and the same sample provided the 27 T cell receptor beta chains below, sequenced in a study of tumor-infiltrating lymphocytes in oesophageal squamous cell carcinoma. TCRdb recomputed calls from the PCR reads with MiXCR, one row per CDR3 protein. The data show more than 9,500 distinct CDR3 sequences, less than 65% seen once. Sequenced material: normal esophageal tissue next to the tumor. These receptors were taken from a male donor with esophageal squamous cell carcinoma.

This clonotype occurred many times. A much larger clone sits a single nucleotide away, making a read error possible. The J gene is TRBJ2-7, the V gene TRBV6-1; D remains unclear. This CDR3 is 13 amino acids long. Trimming removed 5 bases from V and 7 bases from J, with 15 bases in between. Germline CDR1 is MNHNS and CDR2 is SASEGT. The CDR3 sequence: CASSYTNLNEQYF. CDR3 nucleotide sequence: TGTGCCAGCAGTTATACCAACTTGAATGAGCAGTACTTC.

This clonotype occurred a few times. J is TRBJ2-1 and V is TRBV6-6, with D possibly TRBD1 on 5 matching bases. Germline V gene sequence: CDR1 MNHNY, CDR2 SVGAGI (reference sequence). V gave up 2 bases and J gave up 7 bases, with 9 bases separating them. This CDR3 is built from 13 residues. CDR3 DNA sequence: TGTGCCAGCAGTTACCCATGGACAAATGAGCAGTTCTTC. It codes for CASSYPWTNEQFF.

The rearrangement links TRBV7-1 to TRBJ2-5, with TRBD2 identical over 10 bases. The J call may be in error: the DNA end matches TRBJ2-7 better. TRBV7-1 is assigned to the ORF class and has an uncertain function. CDR3 size: 15 residues. In nucleotides, the CDR3 is TGTGCCAGCAGCTCGCTAGCGGGAGAAGCCTACGAGCAGTACTTC. Translation gives CASSSLAGEAYEQYF.

V and J are TRBV7-8 and TRBJ2-1; D call uncertain. The assigned J gene may be wrong: the sequence end matches TRBJ2-5 better. The V gene's germline CDR1 is SGHVS and CDR2 FQNEAQ. The CDR3 is made up of 11 amino acids. CDR3 protein: CASSLVETQYF. The CDR3 DNA reads as TGTGCCAGCAGCTTAGTTGAGACCCAGTACTTC.

This clonotype was seen only a few times. This chain connects TRBV7-2 to TRBJ2-1; no definite D call. The tail of the sequence fits TRBJ2-7 better, so the J call may be wrong. The germline V gene encodes CDR1 SGHTA and CDR2 FQGNSA. The CDR3 runs 14 residues. CDR3 nucleotides: TGTGCCAGCAGCGTCCTAGTGGGGTCCTACGAGCAGTACTTC. Protein sequence: CASSVLVGSYEQYF.

V usage is TRBV7-3 and J usage is TRBJ1-1; a weak D match, TRBD1 (5 bases). V was cut by 4 bases and J by 4 bases, with 13 bases left in between. This CDR3 spans 14 amino acids. Germline V gene data show CDR1 as SGHTA and CDR2 as FQGTGA. CDR3 protein: CASSSPGLSTEAFF. CDR3 in DNA: TGTGCCAGCAGCTCGCCAGGGTTAAGCACTGAAGCTTTCTTT. Combining the CDR3 with reference TRBV7-3 and TRBJ1-1 gives the whole variable domain GAGVSQTPSNKVTEKGKYVELRCDPISGHTALYWYRQSLGQGPEFLIYFQGTGAADDSGLPNDRFFAVRPEGSVSTLKIQRTERGDSAVYLCASSSPGLSTEAFFGQGTRLTVV.

In its sample, this clonotype was seen once. This sequence joins TRBV27 and TRBJ2-3; the D call may be TRBD1 or TRBD2 (5 bases each). Trimming pared 5 bases from V and 8 bases from J, leaving 20 bases between. Per the germline V gene, CDR1 is MNHEY and CDR2 is SMNVEV (reference sequence). This CDR3 contains 15 residues. The CDR3 loop is CASSPGRMRSGTQYF. The CDR3 nucleotides read TGTGCCAGCAGTCCGGGACGAATGAGGTCAGGTACGCAGTATTTT.

This rearrangement joins TRBV12-3 or TRBV12-4 to TRBJ2-7; TRBD2 agrees at 9 bases. This CDR3 is 17 amino acids long. Trimming took 4 bases from V and 0 from J; bases not matched to a gene: 10. CDR3 in amino acids: CASSSRRTSDSSYEQYF. The CDR3 nucleotides read TGTGCCAGCAGTTCTCGAAGGACTAGCGACTCCTCCTACGAGCAGTACTTC.

This clonotype was detected many times. The chain combines TRBV4-1 with TRBJ2-1; D not resolved. The end of the DNA is better explained by TRBJ2-7, so the J call may be wrong. The CDR3 contains 12 residues. Germline V CDR1 and CDR2: MGHRA, YSYEKL. CDR3 sequence reads: CASSQESSEQYF. The CDR3 DNA sequence: TGCGCCAGCAGCCAAGAGTCGAGTGAGCAGTACTTC.

Relative to its sample, this clonotype is large. V usage is TRBV7-9 and J usage is TRBJ2-5; D remains unclear. V lost 5 bases and J 7 bases, leaving 8 bases between the germline ends. The germline gives CDR1 SEHNR, CDR2 FQNEAQ (reference sequence). This CDR3 spans 11 amino acids. The CDR3 protein is CASSPGGTQYF. CDR3 in DNA: TGTGCCAGCAGCCCTGGTGGGACCCAGTACTTC.

The rearrangement joins TRBV12-3 or TRBV12-4 to TRBJ1-1; D is ambiguous. The V and J ends lost 3 bases and 5 bases respectively, with 13 bases between them. The CDR3 contains 14 residues. The CDR3 is CASSLNGVGTEAFF. The CDR3 bases are TGTGCCAGCAGTTTGAACGGGGTAGGGACTGAAGCTTTCTTT.

J is TRBJ1-1 and V is TRBV7-6; 7 bases agree with TRBD1. The length of the CDR3 is 13 residues. V lost 6 bases, J lost 4 bases, and 5 bases stayed unmatched. Germline CDR1 reads SGHVS; CDR2 reads FNYEAQ. This CDR3 reads CASSQTGTTEAFF. For the CDR3, the DNA is TGTGCCAGCAGTCAGACAGGGACCACTGAAGCTTTCTTT.

This clonotype was recorded once. The V and J genes are TRBV6-1 and TRBJ2-3; 7 nucleotides align to TRBD2. The closer fit of TRBJ2-5 to the DNA end suggests the J call may be wrong. CDR1 MNHNS and CDR2 SASEGT come from the germline V gene. This CDR3 is 13 amino acids long. The CDR3 protein is CASSRAGVETQYF. The CDR3 DNA reads as TGTGCCAGCAGTAGGGCGGGAGTAGAGACCCAGTACTTC.

This clonotype was seen a handful of times. The chain has TRBV7-9 and TRBJ2-3; the D call may be TRBD1 or TRBD2 (5 bases each). Germline values: CDR1 SEHNR, CDR2 FQNEAQ (reference sequence). CDR3 length: 12 residues. V was clipped by 4 bases and J by 5 bases, with 7 bases between them. The CDR3 coding sequence is TGTGCCAGCAGCTGGGGGAAAGATACGCAGTATTTT. Translation gives CASSWGKDTQYF.

V gene TRBV7-3 combines with J gene TRBJ2-5, with 9 positions matching TRBD1. The CDR3 is made up of 16 amino acids. The trim removed 8 bases at V and 1 base at J, leaving 11 bases unmatched. Germline V gene lookup returns CDR1 SGHTA and CDR2 FQGTGA. The CDR3 spells CASYLRDRVTQETQYF. The CDR3 DNA reads TGTGCCAGCTACCTCCGGGACAGGGTTACCCAAGAGACCCAGTACTTC. Full variable domain (missing parts from reference TRBV7-3 and TRBJ2-5): GAGVSQTPSNKVTEKGKYVELRCDPISGHTALYWYRQSLGQGPEFLIYFQGTGAADDSGLPNDRFFAVRPEGSVSTLKIQRTERGDSAVYLCASYLRDRVTQETQYFGPGTRLLVL.

The genes are TRBV9 and TRBJ2-2; D remains unclear. The CDR3 is 14 residues long. Germline CDR1 and CDR2: SGDLS and YYNGEE. Trimming removed 4 bases from V and 0 bases from J, with 7 bases in between. CDR3 in DNA: TGTGCCAGCAGCCAGAACGCGAACACCGGGGAGCTGTTTTTT. Its protein is CASSQNANTGELFF.

This chain uses TRBV6-6 with TRBJ2-1, with 12 bases matching TRBD2. This CDR3 contains 15 residues. Losses at the gene ends were 5 bases for V and 8 bases for J; bases not matched to a gene: 7. Per germline, CDR1 MNHNY and CDR2 SVGAGI (reference sequence). CDR3 DNA: TGTGCCAGCAGTGATAAGACTAGCGGGAGTTATGAGCAGTTCTTC. Protein product: CASSDKTSGSYEQFF.

This clonotype has ten or more counts. The chain links TRBV19 to TRBJ2-4; possibly TRBD1 for D (6 bases). Looked up from germline, CDR1 is LNHDA and CDR2 is SQIVND (reference sequence). This CDR3 region has 18 residues. Trimming left V 3 bases short and J 7 bases short, with 25 bases between. For the CDR3, the DNA is TGTGCCAGTAGTATTAGGGCAGTGGGGGCGCGAGTTAGCAACATTCAGTACTTC. Protein sequence: CASSIRAVGARVSNIQYF.

The chain is built from TRBV7-2 and TRBJ2-5, with no clear D. V lost 0 bases and J 11 bases, leaving 13 bases between the germline ends. The CDR3 runs 13 residues. CDR1 and CDR2 (germline): SGHTA, FQGNSA. CDR3 in amino acids: CASSLARYNEQYF. In DNA, the CDR3 is TGTGCCAGCAGCTTAGCACGGTACAATGAGCAGTACTTC. Full variable domain (missing parts from reference TRBV7-2 and TRBJ2-5): GAGVSQSPSNKVTEKGKDVELRCDPISGHTALYWYRQSLGQGLEFLIYFQGNSAPDKSGLPSDRFSAERTGGSVSTLTIQRTQQEDSAVYLCASSLARYNEQYFGPGTRLLVL.

A few counts support this clonotype. The CDR3 sequence is CASSTPGLAVYEQYF. Written as DNA, the CDR3 is TGTGCCAGCAGCACTCCGGGACTAGCGGTCTACGAGCAGTACTTC. V and J are TRBV6-2 or TRBV6-3 and TRBJ2-3, with TRBD2 matching 11 bases. The last part of the DNA fits TRBJ2-7 better; the J call may be wrong. The CDR3 has 15 amino acids. Germline loops: CDR1 MNHEY, CDR2 SVGEGT.

This clonotype is large in the sample. This chain links TRBV12-3 or TRBV12-4 with TRBJ2-6; D call uncertain. The CDR3 length is 10 residues. Trimming removed 3 bases at V and 11 bases at J, with 2 bases between. Here the CDR3 reads CASSFDVLTF. CDR3 nucleotide sequence: TGTGCCAGCAGTTTTGACGTCCTGACTTTC.

Relative to its sample, this clonotype is large. In DNA form, the CDR3 reads TGTGCCAGCAGCTTAGGGGGCGGGGGACACTCCTACAATGAGCAGTTCTTC. Translated, it gives CASSLGGGGHSYNEQFF. The chain links TRBV7-6 to TRBJ2-1; the D gene is possibly TRBD2 (7 bases). V shed 1 base and J shed 0 bases, with 13 bases lying between them. Germline CDR1 reads SGHVS; CDR2 reads FNYEAQ. The CDR3 totals 17 residues.

This chain uses TRBV7-3 with TRBJ2-5; TRBD2 agrees at 15 bases. Germline CDR1 and CDR2: SGHTA and FQGTGA. The trim removed 0 bases at V and 5 bases at J, leaving 4 bases unmatched. The length of the CDR3 is 17 residues. The CDR3 nucleotides are TGTGCCAGCAGCTTAACGGGGGGACTAGCGGGAGGCGAGACCCAGTACTTC. Protein product: CASSLTGGLAGGETQYF.

The V and J genes are TRBV7-3 and TRBJ2-1; 9 bases are a match to TRBD2. The germline gives CDR1 SGHTA, CDR2 FQGTGA. The CDR3 loop spans 17 amino acids. V was pared by 5 bases and J by 12 bases, with 20 bases of the junction left unmatched. In nucleotides, the CDR3 is TGTGCCAGCAGCCTAGAGGCTAGCGGGAAACCCACAGATACGCAGTTCTTC. Encoded protein: CASSLEASGKPTDTQFF.

The V and J genes are TRBV19 and TRBJ2-3; D may correspond to TRBD1 or TRBD2 (5 bases each). The V end lost 3 bases, the J end lost 1 base, and 11 bases lay between the germline ends. From germline, CDR1 is LNHDA and CDR2 SQIVND (reference sequence). The CDR3 runs 15 residues. For the CDR3, the DNA is TGTGCCAGTAGTATTGACAGCGGAGGCACAGATACGCAGTATTTT. The encoded protein is CASSIDSGGTDTQYF.

Ten or more counts support this clonotype. CDR3 sequence reads: CATKVGVNNQPQHF. CDR3 nucleotides: TGTGCCACCAAGGTAGGGGTCAACAATCAGCCCCAGCATTTT. The chain uses TRBV19 and TRBJ1-5, with D tentatively TRBD1 (5 bases). CDR3 size: 14 residues. V was pared by 10 bases and J by 3 bases, with 16 bases between. The V gene's germline CDR1 is LNHDA and CDR2 SQIVND (reference sequence).

As concerns this clonotype: A much larger clone differs by one base, so this may be a read error. The chain has TRBV24-1 and TRBJ2-7; D may correspond to TRBD1 or TRBD2 (5 bases each). Near its end, the DNA agrees better with TRBJ2-4, so the J call may be wrong. The CDR3 sequence is 16 residues long. Germline V gives CDR1 KGHDR, CDR2 SFDVKD. The CDR3 sequence: CATSDLGRVAKNIQYF. In nucleotides, the CDR3 is TGTGCCACCAGTGATCTGGGACGGGTCGCCAAAAACATTCAGTACTTC.